A single sample gave rise to the 21 T cell receptor beta chains below, sequenced in a study of cytomegalovirus exposure and HLA in healthy donors. The PCR made use of 60 Vbeta and 13 Jbeta primers. The data were produced by immunoSEQ multiplex PCR, yet TCRdb's version contains in-frame clones alone and is incomplete. In the table there are around 67,000 clones, over 60% of which are singletons. Specimen: PBMCs. The receptors originated from a woman in her fifties or sixties in good health and CMV-seronegative.

This chain links TRBV5-1 with TRBJ2-1; possible D gene TRBD2, 7 bases. The CDR3 has 15 amino acids. The V gene's germline CDR1 is SGHRS and CDR2 YFSETQ. Trimming shortened V by 3 bases and J by 4 bases, and 14 bases separated the two germline ends. CDR3 residues: CASSWEGGAYNEQFF. The CDR3 nucleotides read TGCGCCAGCAGCTGGGAGGGGGGAGCTTACAATGAGCAGTTCTTC.

This clone appeared a few times. An end of the junction differs from the germline gene, which may be a read error. The chain uses TRBV7-7 and TRBJ2-1; the match to TRBD1 covers 9 bases. The germline gives CDR1 SSHAT, CDR2 FNYEAQ (reference sequence). The CDR3 loop spans 15 amino acids. For the CDR3, the DNA is TGTGCTAGCAGCCCAGGGACAGGGCGGTACAATGAGCAGTTCTTC. It yields the protein CASSPGTGRYNEQFF.

J is TRBJ2-3 and V is TRBV5-6; TRBD1 matches at 9 bases. V lost 0 bases and J lost 4; bases outside the gene matches: 3. Germline V gives CDR1 SGHDT, CDR2 YYEEEE. The CDR3 consists of 15 residues. CDR3 nucleotides: TGTGCCAGCAGCTTGGTGGGACAGGGCCCAGATACGCAGTATTTT. Protein sequence: CASSLVGQGPDTQYF. Full variable domain (missing parts from reference TRBV5-6 and TRBJ2-3): DAGVTQSPTHLIKTRGQQVTLRCSPKSGHDTVSWYQQALGQGPQFIFQYYEEEERQRGNFPDRFSGHQFPNYSSELNVNALLLGDSALYLCASSLVGQGPDTQYFGPGTRLTVL.

The chain recombines TRBV7-2 with TRBJ2-7, with 13 nucleotides matching TRBD2. Germline V gives CDR1 SGHTA, CDR2 FQGNSA. V dropped 4 bases and J dropped 1; count of bases not matched to a gene: 7. The CDR3 length is 17 residues. CDR3 DNA: TGTGCCAGCAGCTGGACTAGCGGGAGTTTAGGGTCCTACGAGCAGTACTTC. It encodes CASSWTSGSLGSYEQYF.

This chain uses TRBV7-3 with TRBJ2-1; the match to TRBD2 covers 8 bases. Germline CDR1 is SGHTA and CDR2 is FQGTGA. V lost 2 bases and J lost 5; bases outside the gene matches: 5. The CDR3 sequence is 15 residues long. CDR3 residues: CASSLAGGRHNEQFF. Here the CDR3 DNA reads TGTGCCAGCAGCTTAGCGGGAGGACGCCACAATGAGCAGTTCTTC.

The chain uses TRBV10-1 and TRBJ2-7; 11 nucleotides align to TRBD2. The CDR3 length is 14 residues. V shed 10 bases and J 5 bases; nucleotides not matched to a gene: 10. Per germline, CDR1 WNHNN and CDR2 SYGVQD (reference sequence). The CDR3 DNA follows: TGCGCCAACTATCTGACTAGCGGGATGGACGAGCAGTACTTC. Its protein product is CANYLTSGMDEQYF.

The genes are TRBV28 and TRBJ2-3; 7 nucleotides agree with TRBD2. Germline CDR1 MDHEN, CDR2 SYDVKM. V trimming: 10 bases; J trimming: 6 bases; junction bases outside the gene matches: 7. The length of the CDR3 is 12 residues. In DNA form, the CDR3 reads TGTGCCACCAGACTAGCATCGGATACGCAGTATTTT. Its protein is CATRLASDTQYF.

The chain is built from TRBV28 and TRBJ1-4; 9 bases agree with TRBD1. CDR3 size: 13 residues. CDR1 is MDHEN and CDR2 is SYDVKM in the germline V gene. V lost 5 bases to trimming and J lost 15 bases; unmatched junction nucleotides: 10. CDR3 region: CASSQPPGQGVFF. The DNA for the CDR3 is TGTGCCAGCAGTCAACCACCGGGACAGGGAGTGTTTTTT.

V usage is TRBV6-5 and J usage is TRBJ1-5, with a possible D match to TRBD1 (5 bases). V dropped 6 bases and J dropped 4 bases, with 16 bases sitting between them. CDR3 size: 15 residues. CDR1 MNHEY and CDR2 SVGAGI come from the germline V gene. In DNA, the CDR3 is TGTGCCAGCAGACCCCTGGATAGGGGAAATCAGCCCCAGCATTTT. It specifies CASRPLDRGNQPQHF.

The gene calls are TRBV5-1 and TRBJ2-1; 7 bases align to TRBD1. The CDR3 consists of 13 residues. Germline V gives CDR1 SGHRS, CDR2 YFSETQ. The trim removed 0 bases at V and 8 bases at J, leaving 2 bases unmatched. This chain's CDR3 is CASSLGQGDEQFF. The CDR3 coding sequence is TGCGCCAGCAGCTTGGGACAGGGCGATGAGCAGTTCTTC.

This chain connects TRBV7-2 to TRBJ1-3; D remains unclear. The CDR3 is 15 residues long. V was pared by 5 bases and J by 2 bases, with 13 bases between. The germline V gene has CDR1 SGHTA and CDR2 FQGNSA. The CDR3 DNA sequence: TGTGCCAGCAGCCCCGCGGGAGGGCCTGGAAACACCATATATTTT. Translation: CASSPAGGPGNTIYF.

The rearrangement joins TRBV15 to TRBJ2-5; D is possibly TRBD2 (5 bases). The end of the DNA aligns better with TRBJ2-7, so the J call may be wrong. Germline V gene lookup returns CDR1 LNHNV and CDR2 YYDKDF (reference sequence). CDR3 length: 13 amino acids. The CDR3, as DNA: TGTGCCACCAGCAGAGATCGAGGGCGCGAGCAGTACTTC. Amino acid sequence: CATSRDRGREQYF.

CDR3 loop: CASMTGRQFF. The DNA of the CDR3 is TGTGCCAGCATGACAGGGCGGCAGTTCTTC. The rearrangement links TRBV2 to TRBJ2-1; 7 bases match TRBD1. The germline V gene has CDR1 SNHLY and CDR2 FYNNEI. The J segment lost 12 bases and the V segment lost 7 bases, leaving 3 bases of the junction unmatched. The CDR3 is 10 residues long.

The chain joins TRBV9 to TRBJ2-7; 7 bases align to TRBD2. V lost 4 bases to trimming and J lost 0 bases; unmatched junction nucleotides: 4. The CDR3 covers 14 residues. Looked up from germline, CDR1 is SGDLS and CDR2 is YYNGEE. The CDR3 is CASSLSGDSYEQYF. In DNA form, the CDR3 reads TGTGCCAGCAGCCTCAGCGGGGACTCCTACGAGCAGTACTTC.

The CDR3 coding sequence is TGCGCCAGCACCTGGGACTCGAGCTCCTACAATGAGCAGTTCTTC. Translating it yields CASTWDSSSYNEQFF. The chain recombines TRBV5-1 with TRBJ2-1, with a tentative D call TRBD2 (6 bases). This CDR3 comprises 15 residues. The germline CDR1 and CDR2 sequences are SGHRS and YFSETQ. Between the trimmed V and J ends, which lost 6 bases and 0 bases, there was a span of 13 bases. Full variable domain (remainder filled in from reference TRBV5-1 and TRBJ2-1): KAGVTQTPRYLIKTRGQQVTLSCSPISGHRSVSWYQQTPGQGLQFLFEYFSETQRNKGNFPGRFSGRQFSNSRSEMNVSTLELGDSALYLCASTWDSSSYNEQFFGPGTRLTVL.

Points on this clone: At one end, the junction sequence differs from germline, possibly due to a read error. The CDR3, as DNA: TGTGCTAGCAGCCTTGAATCCGGCACTGAAGCTTTCTTT. It encodes CASSLESGTEAFF. This chain links TRBV7-7 with TRBJ1-1; D remains ambiguous. This CDR3 region has 13 residues. CDR1 is SSHAT, CDR2 FNYEAQ, per germline (reference sequence).

The chain is built from TRBV10-3 and TRBJ1-1; 7 positions agree with TRBD1. The CDR3 contains 14 residues. CDR1 ENHRY and CDR2 SYGVKD come from the germline V gene. V shed 6 bases and J 0 bases; nucleotides not matched to a gene: 4. DNA of the CDR3: TGTGCCATCAGGGGGACAGCTATGAACACTGAAGCTTTCTTT. It codes for CAIRGTAMNTEAFF.

The rearrangement joins TRBV2 to TRBJ2-7; 7 bases are a match to TRBD1. J was trimmed by 0 bases and V by 7 bases; bases with no gene match: 12. Germline assignment: CDR1 SNHLY and CDR2 FYNNEI. This CDR3 spans 16 amino acids. The CDR3 nucleotides are TGTGCCAGCACCCTGGGGACAGAGACCCCCTCCTACGAGCAGTACTTC. Translated: CASTLGTETPSYEQYF.

The rearrangement uses TRBV5-6 and TRBJ2-6; maybe TRBD2 (6 bases). The CDR3 loop spans 18 amino acids. The V end lost 7 bases, the J end lost 0 bases, and 20 bases lay between the germline ends. Germline V gene sequence: CDR1 SGHDT, CDR2 YYEEEE. As DNA, the CDR3 is TGTGCCAGCCTTGCCGGGGGTTTAAACCCCTCTGGGGCCAACGTCCTGACTTTC. It translates to CASLAGGLNPSGANVLTF.

Only a few counts were recorded for this clone. This chain uses TRBV11-2 with TRBJ2-7, with D unresolved. Trimming took 1 base from V and 3 from J, leaving 4 bases between them. The CDR3 consists of 12 residues. Germline loops: CDR1 SGHAT, CDR2 FQNNGV. The CDR3 nucleotides read TGTGCCAGCAGCTTAGGGCACTACGAGCAGTACTTC. Translated, it gives CASSLGHYEQYF.

The V call is TRBV5-1, the J call TRBJ1-2; no firm D call. The CDR3 totals 13 residues. Germline V gene lookup returns CDR1 SGHRS and CDR2 YFSETQ. V dropped 3 bases and J dropped 4 bases, with 10 bases sitting between them. CDR3 DNA sequence: TGCGCCAGCAGCTCTCCAGGACTCTATGGCTACACCTTC. It specifies CASSSPGLYGYTF.